These 28 T cell receptor beta chains were sequenced from one sample in a study of PD-L1 blockade in urothelial cancer. Libraries were prepared by immunoSEQ multiplex PCR; TCRdb keeps only in-frame clonotypes and omits some of them. Among about 84,000 clones, 82% were seen once, and the ten largest hold approximately 9.5%. The sample was PBMCs, taken around atezolizumab (anti-PD-L1) treatment. The origin of the receptors is an older man with urothelial cancer.

The chain has TRBV7-9 and TRBJ2-7; 8 bases line up with TRBD1. V dropped 1 base and J dropped 2; count of bases not matched to a gene: 4. Germline loops: CDR1 SEHNR, CDR2 FQNEAQ (reference sequence). The CDR3 is 15 amino acids. This chain's CDR3 is CASSLVGQGTYEQYF. DNA for the CDR3: TGTGCCAGCAGCTTAGTTGGACAGGGAACCTACGAGCAGTACTTC.

Remarks on this clone: One end of the junction varies from germline; a read error may be responsible. The genes are TRBV7-2 and TRBJ2-7; 9 bases align to TRBD1. Germline CDR1 is SGHTA and CDR2 is FQGNSA. This CDR3 contains 15 residues. Here the CDR3 reads CASSLGQGTTYEQYF. CDR3 bases: TGTGCCAGCAGTTTAGGACAGGGGACTACCTACGAGCAGTACTTC. The full variable domain, in which reference TRBV7-2 and TRBJ2-7 provide the parts outside the CDR3, is GAGVSQSPSNKVTEKGKDVELRCDPISGHTALYWYRQSLGQGLEFLIYFQGNSAPDKSGLPSDRFSAERTGGSVSTLTIQRTQQEDSAVYLCASSLGQGTTYEQYFGPGTRLTVT.

The chain uses TRBV11-2 and TRBJ2-7, with no clear D. The CDR3 runs to 14 residues. The germline gives CDR1 SGHAT, CDR2 FQNNGV. The ends were cut back, 0 bases at V and 0 bases at J, with 6 bases in the middle. DNA of the CDR3: TGTGCCAGCAGCTTAGATAACAACTCCTACGAGCAGTACTTC. It specifies CASSLDNNSYEQYF. The full variable domain, its missing parts supplied by reference TRBV11-2 and TRBJ2-7, is EAGVAQSPRYKIIEKRQSVAFWCNPISGHATLYWYQQILGQGPKLLIQFQNNGVVDDSQLPKDRFSAERLKGVDSTLKIQPAKLEDSAVYLCASSLDNNSYEQYFGPGTRLTVT.

A note on this clone: Other DNA sequences in this sample translate to the same CDR3. This chain uses TRBV6-5 with TRBJ2-1, with D possibly TRBD2 on 5 matching bases. V shed 2 bases and J shed 7 bases, with 15 bases lying between them. This CDR3 comprises 15 residues. Looked up from germline, CDR1 is MNHEY and CDR2 is SVGAGI. The CDR3 region is CASSYEGRGKNEQFF. The CDR3 bases are TGTGCCAGCAGTTACGAGGGCCGAGGGAAAAATGAGCAGTTCTTC.

The chain carries TRBV21-1 and TRBJ2-7; no check of the table's D call, TRBD2, against the DNA was made. TRBV21-1 is termed a pseudogene. CDR3 length: 13 amino acids. DNA of the CDR3: TGTGCCAGCAGCAAACGTGGAGCTAGAGAGCAGTACTTC. Residues: CASSKRGAREQYF.

This chain connects TRBV6-1 to TRBJ2-3, with TRBD2 matching over 10 bases. The trim removed 3 bases at V and 4 bases at J, leaving 7 bases unmatched. The CDR3 spans 16 residues. Looked up from germline, CDR1 is MNHNS and CDR2 is SASEGT. CDR3 protein: CASSDPSGGRPDTQYF. The CDR3 DNA reads TGTGCCAGCAGTGACCCTAGCGGGGGCCGACCAGATACGCAGTATTTT.

The chain links TRBV23-1 to TRBJ1-1, with no clear D. TRBV23-1 is identified as an open reading frame with a role that is uncertain. The CDR3 contains 13 residues. V lost 0 bases to trimming and J lost 5 bases, with 7 bases between them. CDR3 nucleotide sequence: TGCGCCAGCAGTCAATCGGGCAGGACTGAAGCTTTCTTT. Protein sequence: CASSQSGRTEAFF.

The chain carries TRBV29-1 and TRBJ1-1, with TRBD1 identical over 7 bases. The CDR3 length is 12 residues. The germline V gene has CDR1 SQVTM and CDR2 ANQGSEA. V shed 8 bases, J shed 4 bases, and the junction held 7 bases outside the gene matches. CDR3 bases: TGCAGCCATGGGACAGTCGGCACTGAAGCTTTCTTT. Translation gives CSHGTVGTEAFF.

The V gene is TRBV4-1, the J gene TRBJ2-2; maybe TRBD2 (5 bases). V was cut by 1 base and J by 6 bases, with 15 bases left in between. Germline CDR1 is MGHRA and CDR2 is YSYEKL. The CDR3 runs to 16 residues. The DNA of the CDR3 is TGCGCCAGCAGCCAAGGGGAGCGTACTGGGTCCGGGGAGCTGTTTTTT. The encoded protein is CASSQGERTGSGELFF.

This chain links TRBV29-1 with TRBJ2-2; 9 bases are shared with TRBD2. The V and J ends lost 4 bases and 3 bases, in that order; junction bases with no gene match: 3. The germline gives CDR1 SQVTM, CDR2 ANQGSEA. The length of the CDR3 is 14 residues. The CDR3 nucleotides read TGCAGCGTTGGGTTAGCGGGGGACACCGGGGAGCTGTTTTTT. Encoded protein: CSVGLAGDTGELFF.

The V call is TRBV7-9, the J call TRBJ2-1, with D possibly being TRBD2 (5 bases). This CDR3 is built from 15 residues. Trimming removed 5 bases at V and 6 bases at J, with 17 bases between. The germline gives CDR1 SEHNR, CDR2 FQNEAQ (reference sequence). This CDR3 reads CASSPATNLGNEQFF. DNA for the CDR3: TGTGCCAGCAGCCCGGCGACTAACCTCGGCAATGAGCAGTTCTTC.

V and J are TRBV6-5 and TRBJ1-2; D is unresolved. V shed 2 bases and J shed 7 bases, with 14 bases lying between them. This CDR3 region has 14 residues. Germline lookup yields CDR1 MNHEY and CDR2 SVGAGI. The CDR3 DNA reads as TGTGCCAGCAGTTACGGAGGCAGCCTTGGTGGCTACACCTTC. Translation gives CASSYGGSLGGYTF.

This sequence joins TRBV7-3 and TRBJ2-2; maybe TRBD1 (7 bases). Germline V gene sequence: CDR1 SGHTA, CDR2 FQGTGA. V was shortened by 4 bases and J by 1 base, with 13 bases between the two germline ends. The CDR3 loop spans 16 amino acids. The CDR3 reads CASSSQGGGNTGELFF. The CDR3 DNA follows: TGTGCCAGCAGCTCTCAGGGGGGCGGGAACACCGGGGAGCTGTTTTTT.

This clone was picked up one time. The genes are TRBV4-2 and TRBJ1-2, with a tentative D call TRBD1 (6 bases). Germline lookup yields CDR1 LGHNA and CDR2 YNFKEQ. Between the trimmed V and J ends, which lost 1 base and 3 bases, there was a span of 12 bases. The CDR3 totals 15 residues. The CDR3, as DNA: TGTGCCAGCAGCCAAGGGACAGTAGGTGACTATGGCTACACCTTC. The encoded protein is CASSQGTVGDYGYTF.

This chain uses TRBV27 with TRBJ2-7; weak D call: TRBD1 (5 bases). Germline CDR1 reads MNHEY; CDR2 reads SMNVEV (reference sequence). This CDR3 contains 10 residues. V gave up 9 bases and J gave up 9 bases, with 12 bases separating them. The CDR3 DNA reads TGTGCCAGTCCGACAGCCCTGCAGTACTTC. This codes for CASPTALQYF.

The V gene is TRBV30, the J gene TRBJ2-5; 8 positions match TRBD2. This CDR3 has 13 amino acids. Germline trimming cut 5 bases from V and 5 bases from J; bases unmatched to any gene: 7. Looked up from germline, CDR1 is GTSNPN and CDR2 is SVGIG (reference sequence). In DNA form, the CDR3 reads TGTGCCTGGGCGATAGCGGGATCGGAGACCCAGTACTTC. Translating it yields CAWAIAGSETQYF.

The chain links TRBV5-6 to TRBJ2-1; 7 nucleotides match TRBD2. The germline V gene has CDR1 SGHDT and CDR2 YYEEEE. The CDR3 has 15 residues. V was clipped by 0 bases and J by 2 bases; unmatched bases: 2. DNA for the CDR3: TGTGCCAGCAGCTTGGGACTAGCCCCCTACAATGAGCAGTTCTTC. Its translation is CASSLGLAPYNEQFF.

This clone was counted between two and nine times. CDR3: CASSRTSGGTGELFF. The CDR3 DNA reads TGTGCCAGCAGCCGGACTAGCGGGGGGACGGGGGAGCTGTTTTTT. This chain joins TRBV4-2 and TRBJ2-2; TRBD2 agrees at 14 bases. Trimming cost V 4 bases and J 8 bases; bases outside gene matches: 3. This CDR3 region has 15 residues. Germline V gives CDR1 LGHNA, CDR2 YNFKEQ.

The rearrangement links TRBV6-5 to TRBJ2-3; D is uncertain. V dropped 4 bases and J dropped 0 bases, with 2 bases sitting between them. Germline V gives CDR1 MNHEY, CDR2 SVGAGI. There are 12 residues in the CDR3. This CDR3 reads CASSSSTDTQYF. CDR3 bases: TGTGCCAGCAGTTCTAGCACAGATACGCAGTATTTT.

The V call is TRBV23-1, the J call TRBJ2-2; 7 bases are a match to TRBD2. TRBV23-1 falls under the ORF class, with uncertain function. V lost 8 bases, J lost 4 bases, and 16 bases stayed unmatched. CDR3 length: 17 amino acids. In DNA form, the CDR3 reads TGCGCCAGCGGACCGGGGGGTTACAGGTACAGCACCGGGGAGCTGTTTTTT. Translation gives CASGPGGYRYSTGELFF.

V is TRBV7-8 and J is TRBJ2-6, with D unresolved. Per germline, CDR1 SGHVS and CDR2 FQNEAQ. Deletions cut 1 base from V and 0 bases from J, with 4 bases between. The CDR3 sequence is 15 residues long. The DNA for the CDR3 is TGTGCCAGCAGCTTAGGGCACTCTGGGGCCAACGTCCTGACTTTC. Encoded protein: CASSLGHSGANVLTF.

The V call is TRBV19, the J call TRBJ2-1, with D possibly being TRBD2 (5 bases). CDR3 length: 11 residues. Looked up from germline, CDR1 is LNHDA and CDR2 is SQIVND (reference sequence). Trimming took 7 bases from V and 10 from J, leaving 11 bases between them. CDR3 sequence reads: CASTDWREQFF. The CDR3 nucleotides read TGTGCCAGTACTGACTGGAGGGAGCAGTTCTTC.

The V and J genes are TRBV25-1 and TRBJ2-1, with 7 bases lining up with TRBD2. With V trimmed by 4 bases and J by 5 bases, 2 bases remained unmatched. CDR1 MGHDK and CDR2 SYGVNS come from the germline V gene. This CDR3 has 13 amino acids. CDR3 protein: CASSVAGDNEQFF. As DNA, the CDR3 is TGTGCCAGCAGTGTCGCGGGAGACAATGAGCAGTTCTTC.

The chain recombines TRBV5-4 with TRBJ2-1; TRBD1 matches at 12 bases. The J segment lost 5 bases and the V segment lost 5 bases, leaving 5 bases of the junction unmatched. Germline V lookup: CDR1 SGHNT, CDR2 YYREEE (reference sequence). The CDR3 runs 15 residues. CDR3 protein: CASRTGQGANNEQFF. The CDR3 coding sequence is TGTGCCAGCAGAACGGGACAGGGGGCGAACAATGAGCAGTTCTTC.

The chain has TRBV29-1 and TRBJ2-7; D not resolved. The V gene's germline CDR1 is SQVTM and CDR2 ANQGSEA. V lost 4 bases to trimming and J lost 6 bases, with 10 bases between them. This CDR3 has 11 residues. CDR3 in DNA: TGCAGCGTTGCTTTTGACACCGAGCAGTACTTC. It codes for CSVAFDTEQYF.

V and J are TRBV19 and TRBJ2-2; 7 bases fit TRBD2. Trimming took 7 bases from V and 2 from J; bases not matched to a gene: 1. The CDR3 runs 13 residues. Germline values: CDR1 LNHDA, CDR2 SQIVND (reference sequence). The CDR3 loop reads CASTSGNTGELFF. Here the CDR3 DNA reads TGTGCCAGTACTAGCGGAAACACCGGGGAGCTGTTTTTT.

About this clone: The same CDR3 arises from other DNA sequences in this sample as well. This chain links TRBV11-3 with TRBJ2-3, with D hard to call. Germline CDR1 is SGHNT and CDR2 is YENEEA. The CDR3 loop spans 16 amino acids. V was clipped by 4 bases and J by 3 bases, with 17 bases between them. CDR3 in DNA: TGTGCCAGCAGCTCCTTACACCCGACTGAGACAGATACGCAGTATTTT. It is translated as CASSSLHPTETDTQYF.

J is TRBJ1-3 and V is TRBV5-6; D ambiguous. The CDR3 contains 16 residues. V lost 1 base, J lost 1 base, and 12 bases lay in between. Per the germline V gene, CDR1 is SGHDT and CDR2 is YYEEEE. The DNA of the CDR3 is TGTGCCAGCAGCTTGTACGAGGGAGTATCTGGAAACACCATATATTTT. Translation: CASSLYEGVSGNTIYF.